These T cell receptor beta chains were read from a single sample in a study of OX40 agonist ivuxolimab in advanced cancers. Only in-frame clones appear in the TCRdb table, and some are missing; sequencing was by immunoSEQ multiplex PCR. The sample lists tens of thousands of clones, about 86% occurring once. Sequencing used CD4+ or CD8+ T cells sorted from blood, obtained in a trial of the OX40 agonist ivuxolimab. The receptor source for this set is an adult with an advanced solid tumor such as melanoma, head and neck, liver or kidney cancer. Each CDR3 is given with its conserved first and last residue. The D gene is left open where the match is weak. Part of the rows lack a size; the others show once, few, many or a class for expanded clones.

abundance	d_gene	v_gene	j_gene	CDR3aa	CDR3nt
-	-	TRBV5-6	TRBJ2-7	CASSPTRVLGVGEQYF	TGTGCCAGCAGCCCCACGCGGGTGTTGGGAGTGGGGGAGCAGTACTTC
-	TRBD2	TRBV6-1	TRBJ2-7	CAGMRAGFYEQYF	TGTGCCGGGATGCGAGCGGGGTTCTACGAGCAGTACTTC
-	TRBD1	TRBV11-3	TRBJ1-3	CASSKGQGSSSGNTIYF	TGTGCCAGCAGCAAGGGACAGGGGAGCAGCTCTGGAAACACCATATATTTT
-	-	TRBV6-6	TRBJ2-7	CASSYNRLGHYEQYF	TGTGCCAGCAGTTACAATAGGTTGGGACACTACGAGCAGTACTTC
-	-	TRBV7-2	TRBJ2-4	CASSSPGLGQNIQYF	TGTGCCAGCAGCTCGCCGGGACTGGGCCAAAACATTCAGTACTTC
-	-	TRBV18	TRBJ1-6	CASSQQGPNSPLHF	TGTGCCAGCTCACAACAGGGCCCAAATTCACCCCTCCACTTT
-	-	TRBV30	TRBJ2-2	CAWSVRQVDTGELFF	TGTGCCTGGAGTGTACGGCAGGTGGACACCGGGGAGCTGTTTTTT
-	-	TRBV7-2	TRBJ2-7	CASSPGVQQYF	TGTGCCAGCAGCCCGGGAGTTCAGCAGTACTTC
-	-	TRBV7-2	TRBJ2-5	CASSLGSQETQYF	TGTGCCAGCAGCCTCGGTTCTCAAGAGACCCAGTACTTC
-	-	TRBV13	TRBJ2-1	CASSVPGPALSEQFF	TGTGCCAGCAGCGTGCCGGGCCCGGCCCTATCAGAGCAGTTCTTC
-	-	TRBV7-9	TRBJ2-3	CASSPGSTDTQYF	TGTGCCAGCAGCCCAGGGTCTACAGATACGCAGTATTTT
-	-	TRBV18	TRBJ2-3	CASSPRKDTQYF	TGTGCCAGCTCACCACGAAAAGATACGCAGTATTTT
-	TRBD1	TRBV6-6	TRBJ1-2	CASSYPRDRSGYTF	TGTGCCAGCAGTTACCCCCGGGACAGGAGTGGCTACACCTTC
once	TRBD1	TRBV9	TRBJ2-5	CASSATSGTGFGETQYF	TGTGCCAGCAGCGCGACTTCCGGGACAGGGTTTGGGGAGACCCAGTACTTC
-	-	TRBV7-2	TRBJ1-1	CASSLELAANTEAFF	TGTGCCAGCAGCTTAGAGTTGGCGGCGAACACTGAAGCTTTCTTT
few	-	TRBV30	TRBJ1-1	CAWTGRTFAEAFF	TGTGCCTGGACAGGGAGGACGTTCGCTGAAGCTTTCTTT
-	-	TRBV30	TRBJ1-4	CAWTITNEKLFF	TGTGCCTGGACTATTACGAATGAAAAACTGTTTTTT
-	-	TRBV18	TRBJ1-3	CASSQSAGPNTIYF	TGTGCCAGCTCACAATCGGCAGGCCCCAACACCATATATTTT
-	-	TRBV19	TRBJ1-4	CASSTPGLSEKLFF	TGTGCCAGTAGTACCCCAGGGCTTAGCGAAAAACTGTTTTTT
once	-	TRBV6-5	TRBJ2-7	CASSWGYEQYF	TGTGCCAGCAGTTGGGGCTACGAGCAGTACTTC
-	TRBD2	TRBV18	TRBJ2-7	CASSLRPSGRNSYEQYF	TGTGCCAGCTCACTGCGCCCGAGCGGGAGAAATTCCTACGAGCAGTACTTC
-	-	TRBV4-3	TRBJ1-5	CASSYDTSNQPQHF	TGCGCCAGCAGCTATGACACAAGCAATCAGCCCCAGCATTTT
once	-	TRBV7-2	TRBJ2-1	CASSLALNQNTGLLF	TGTGCCAGCAGCTTAGCGCTTAATCAGAACACAGGGCTGCTCTTC
-	TRBD1	TRBV7-3	TRBJ2-2	CASSLNRGQGTGELFF	TGTGCCAGCAGCCTTAACAGGGGGCAGGGCACCGGGGAGCTGTTTTTT
-	TRBD2	TRBV6-5	TRBJ2-7	CASSSSGASYEQYF	TGTGCCAGCTCTTCTAGCGGGGCCTCCTACGAGCAGTACTTC
-	-	TRBV4-3	TRBJ1-1	CASSQAPGRPGAFF	TGCGCCAGCAGCCAAGCTCCCGGACGCCCGGGGGCTTTCTTT
-	-	TRBV7-2	TRBJ2-1	CASRARGTGRDEQFF	TGTGCCAGCAGGGCCAGGGGGACGGGGAGGGATGAGCAGTTCTTC
-	-	TRBV20-1	TRBJ2-7	CSARVGYEQYF	TGCAGTGCTAGAGTGGGATACGAGCAGTACTTC
-	-	TRBV19	TRBJ2-7	CASSPREGHRISYEQYF	TGTGCCAGTAGTCCTAGGGAGGGACATCGGATCTCCTACGAGCAGTACTTC